The entry that follows covers one TCR beta chain sequence. From germline, CDR1 is MGHRA and CDR2 YSYEKL. The CDR3 spans 20 residues. Trimming at V came to 0 bases and at J to 2 bases, leaving 15 bases not matched to a gene. This entry is derived from a study of blood T cell repertoires in COVID-19. Study overall: Spain, Italy and the United States supplied samples that represented acute and convalescent COVID-19. T cells, B-cell-depleted T cells, or PBMCs supplied cDNA or gDNA.

Original handling: Reference gene primer amplification gave nucleated cell count estimates. The data were produced by immunoSEQ multiplex PCR, yet TCRdb's version contains in-frame clones alone and is incomplete. The V and J calls and the clone size are those of that table, but D and trimming were determined from the DNA. Here the sample spans about 270,000 clones, around 89% being singletons. The chain has TRBV4-1 and TRBJ2-7; 11 positions agree with TRBD2. The sample consisted of peripheral blood. This TCR derives from a man in his 60s who had recovered from COVID-19. The CDR3 DNA reads as TGCGCCAGCAGCCAAGAGGGTAGGGCTAGCGGGGGGCCTTTAACCTACGAGCAGTACTTC. Amino acid sequence: CASSQEGRASGGPLTYEQYF.